Detailed here is one TCR beta chain. Its antigen is as yet unknown. Donors were nominally healthy when sampled, though unrecorded immune exposures were likely. The data are from a study of cytomegalovirus exposure and HLA in healthy donors. Study information: Early on, a data release was issued that held roughly 84 million unique TCRs from HLA-typed donors. Study conclusions and caveats: Fewer N-insertions (relative to the approximately 670-donor mean) were reportedly seen in an Asian-associated ancestry cluster in a later analysis. Specificity of three CMV-associated chains for CMV antigens was verified in vitro.

From germline, CDR1 is PRHDT and CDR2 FYEKMQ (reference sequence). The CDR3 runs 15 residues. The V and J ends lost 8 bases and 5 bases, in that order; junction bases with no gene match: 9. Primers: 60 Vbeta forward and 13 Jbeta reverse. The protocol was immunoSEQ multiplex PCR, while the TCRdb copy is restricted to in-frame clones and leaves out a portion. The sample lists about 150,000 clones, approximately 80% seen once, with under 2% in the top ten. Source material: PBMCs. V usage is TRBV13 and J usage is TRBJ2-3; TRBD2 matches 11 bases. This receptor was obtained from a woman aged 18-30 years in good health and CMV-seronegative. The DNA of the CDR3 is TGTGCCAGCGTCTTAGCGGGGGGGCCGAAAGATACGCAGTATTTT. Protein: CASVLAGGPKDTQYF.